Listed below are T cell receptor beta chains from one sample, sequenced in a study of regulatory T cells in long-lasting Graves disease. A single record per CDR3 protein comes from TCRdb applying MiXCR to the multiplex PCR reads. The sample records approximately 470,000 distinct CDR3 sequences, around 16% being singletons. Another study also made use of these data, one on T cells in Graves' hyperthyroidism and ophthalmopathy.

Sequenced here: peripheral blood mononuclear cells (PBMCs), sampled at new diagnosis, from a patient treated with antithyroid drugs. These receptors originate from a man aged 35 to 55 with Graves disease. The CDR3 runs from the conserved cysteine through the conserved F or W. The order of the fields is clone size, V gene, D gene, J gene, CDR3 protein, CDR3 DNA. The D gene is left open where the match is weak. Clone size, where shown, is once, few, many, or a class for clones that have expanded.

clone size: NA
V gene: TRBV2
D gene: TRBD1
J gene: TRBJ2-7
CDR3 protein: CASSKPSQGAREQYF
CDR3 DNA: TGTGCCAGCAGTAAGCCCTCACAGGGGGCGCGGGAGCAGTACTTC

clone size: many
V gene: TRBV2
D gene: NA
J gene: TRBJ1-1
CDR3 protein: CASSEVGGMNTEAFF
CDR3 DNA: TGTGCCAGCAGTGAAGTTGGGGGCATGAACACTGAAGCTTTCTTT

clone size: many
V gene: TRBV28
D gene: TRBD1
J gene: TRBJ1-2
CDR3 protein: CASSLWGVGTGTGYTF
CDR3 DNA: TGTGCCAGCAGTTTATGGGGGGTGGGGACAGGGACCGGCTACACCTTC

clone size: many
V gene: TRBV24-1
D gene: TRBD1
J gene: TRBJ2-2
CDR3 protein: CATSDLTGGLGTGELFF
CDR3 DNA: TGTGCCACCAGTGACCTGACAGGGGGCCTTGGCACCGGGGAGCTGTTTTTT

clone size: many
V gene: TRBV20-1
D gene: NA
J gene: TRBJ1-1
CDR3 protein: CSARAGGGTEAFF
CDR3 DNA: TGCAGTGCTAGAGCCGGGGGGGGCACTGAAGCTTTCTTT

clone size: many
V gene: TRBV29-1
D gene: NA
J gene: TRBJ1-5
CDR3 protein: CSVAAGGQPQHF
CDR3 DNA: TGCAGCGTTGCGGCAGGTGGACAGCCCCAGCATTTT

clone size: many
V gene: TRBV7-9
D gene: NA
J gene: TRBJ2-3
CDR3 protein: CASSSGLPPTSTDTQYF
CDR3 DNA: TGTGCCAGCAGCTCGGGACTCCCTCCGACAAGCACAGATACGCAGTATTTT

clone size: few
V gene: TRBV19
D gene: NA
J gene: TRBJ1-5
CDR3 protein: CASTGVRGQPQHF
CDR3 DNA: TGTGCCAGTACAGGGGTGAGGGGTCAGCCCCAGCATTTT

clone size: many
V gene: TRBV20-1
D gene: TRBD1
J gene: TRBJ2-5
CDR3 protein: CSARDLGDRRAQETQYF
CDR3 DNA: TGCAGTGCTAGAGATCTTGGGGACAGGAGAGCCCAAGAGACCCAGTACTTC

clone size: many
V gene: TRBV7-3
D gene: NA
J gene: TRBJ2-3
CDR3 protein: CASSLSSGDTQYF
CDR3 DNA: TGTGCCAGCAGCTTAAGCTCGGGGGATACGCAGTATTTT

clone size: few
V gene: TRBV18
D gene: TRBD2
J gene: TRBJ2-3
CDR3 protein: CASSRGAGSTDTQYF
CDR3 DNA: TGTGCCAGCTCCCGAGGAGCGGGAAGCACAGATACGCAGTATTTT

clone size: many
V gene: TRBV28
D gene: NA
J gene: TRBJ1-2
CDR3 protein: CASSLSRVNYGYTF
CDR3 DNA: TGTGCCAGCAGTTTGAGCCGGGTGAACTATGGCTACACCTTC

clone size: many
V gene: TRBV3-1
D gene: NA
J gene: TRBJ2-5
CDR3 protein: CASSQGLSVETQYF
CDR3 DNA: TGTGCCAGCAGCCAAGGTCTCTCCGTTGAGACCCAGTACTTC

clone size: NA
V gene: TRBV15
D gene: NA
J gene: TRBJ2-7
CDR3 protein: CATHLSNGEQYF
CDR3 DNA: TGTGCCACCCATCTATCGAACGGCGAGCAGTACTTC

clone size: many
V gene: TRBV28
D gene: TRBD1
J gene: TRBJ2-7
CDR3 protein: CASSFSFGPSGGYEQYF
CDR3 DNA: TGTGCCAGCAGTTTTTCATTCGGGCCATCAGGGGGATACGAGCAGTACTTC

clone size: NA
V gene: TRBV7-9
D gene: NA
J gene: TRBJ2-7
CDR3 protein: CASSLAYKADEQYF
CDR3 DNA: TGCGCCAGCAGCTTGGCGTACAAAGCTGACGAGCAGTACTTC

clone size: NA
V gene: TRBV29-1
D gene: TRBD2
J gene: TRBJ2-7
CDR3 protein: CSVQTSGSSYEQYF
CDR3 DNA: TGCAGCGTGCAAACTAGCGGGAGCTCCTACGAGCAGTACTTC

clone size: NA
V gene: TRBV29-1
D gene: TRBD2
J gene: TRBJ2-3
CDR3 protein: CSVGRAGDPTDTQYF
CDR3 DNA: TGCAGCGTTGGGAGAGCGGGAGACCCCACAGATACGCAGTATTTT

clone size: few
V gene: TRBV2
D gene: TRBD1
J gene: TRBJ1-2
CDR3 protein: CASRENRDRGFGYTF
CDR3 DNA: TGTGCCAGCAGAGAGAACCGGGACAGGGGGTTTGGCTACACCTTC

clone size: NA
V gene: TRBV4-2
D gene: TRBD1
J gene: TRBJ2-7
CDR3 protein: CASSQETGQGAGEQYF
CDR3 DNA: TGTGCCAGCAGCCAAGAGACCGGACAGGGGGCTGGCGAGCAGTACTTC

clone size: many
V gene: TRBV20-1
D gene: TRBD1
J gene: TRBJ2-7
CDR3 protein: CSARKAWTGSNYEQYF
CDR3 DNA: TGCAGTGCTAGGAAAGCCTGGACAGGGTCTAACTACGAGCAGTACTTC

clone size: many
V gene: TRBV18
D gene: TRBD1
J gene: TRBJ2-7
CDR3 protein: CASSWTGGAYEQYF
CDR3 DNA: TGTGCCAGCTCCTGGACAGGTGGAGCCTACGAGCAGTACTTC